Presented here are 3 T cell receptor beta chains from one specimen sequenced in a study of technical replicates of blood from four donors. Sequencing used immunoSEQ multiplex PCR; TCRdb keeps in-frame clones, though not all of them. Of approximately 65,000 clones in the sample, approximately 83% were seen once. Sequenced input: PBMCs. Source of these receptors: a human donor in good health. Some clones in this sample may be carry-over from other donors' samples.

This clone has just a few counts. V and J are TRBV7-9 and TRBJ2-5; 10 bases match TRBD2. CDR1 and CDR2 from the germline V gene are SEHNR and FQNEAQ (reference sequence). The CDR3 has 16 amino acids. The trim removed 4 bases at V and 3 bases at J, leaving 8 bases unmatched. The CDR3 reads CASSWGLAGGEETQYF. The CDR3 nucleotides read TGTGCCAGCAGCTGGGGTTTAGCGGGGGGCGAAGAGACCCAGTACTTC. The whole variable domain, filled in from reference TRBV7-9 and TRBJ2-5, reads DTGVSQNPRHKITKRGQNVTFRCDPISEHNRLYWYRQTLGQGPEFLTYFQNEAQLEKSRLLSDRFSAERPKGSFSTLEIQRTEQGDSAMYLCASSWGLAGGEETQYFGPGTRLLVL.

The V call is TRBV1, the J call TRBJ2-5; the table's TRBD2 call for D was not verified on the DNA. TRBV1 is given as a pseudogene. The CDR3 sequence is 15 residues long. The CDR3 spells CTSSQDRASPETQYF. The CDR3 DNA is TGCACCAGCAGCCAAGATCGGGCTAGCCCTGAGACCCAGTACTTC.

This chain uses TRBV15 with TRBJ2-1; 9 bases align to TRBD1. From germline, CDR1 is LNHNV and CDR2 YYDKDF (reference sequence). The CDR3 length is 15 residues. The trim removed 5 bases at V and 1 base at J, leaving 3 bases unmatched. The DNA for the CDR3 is TGTGCCACCAGCGAGGGACAGGGTTCCTACAATGAGCAGTTCTTC. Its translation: CATSEGQGSYNEQFF.